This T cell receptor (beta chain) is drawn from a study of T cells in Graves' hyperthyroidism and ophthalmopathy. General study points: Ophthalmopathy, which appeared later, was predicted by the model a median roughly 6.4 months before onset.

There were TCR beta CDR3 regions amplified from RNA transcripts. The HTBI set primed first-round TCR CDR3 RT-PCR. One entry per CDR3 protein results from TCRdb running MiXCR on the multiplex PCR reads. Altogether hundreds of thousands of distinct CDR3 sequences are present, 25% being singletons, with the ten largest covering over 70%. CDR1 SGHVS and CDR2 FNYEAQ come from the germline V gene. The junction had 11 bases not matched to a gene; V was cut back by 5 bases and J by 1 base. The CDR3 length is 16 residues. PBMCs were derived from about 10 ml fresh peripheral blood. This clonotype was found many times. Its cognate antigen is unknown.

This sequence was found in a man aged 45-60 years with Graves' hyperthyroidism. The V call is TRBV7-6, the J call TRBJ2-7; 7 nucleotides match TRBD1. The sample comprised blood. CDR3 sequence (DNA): TGTGCCAGCAGCCAAGGGACAGCCGGATCTTCCTACGAGCAGTACTTC. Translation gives CASSQGTAGSSYEQYF.